The present T cell receptor (beta chain) was sequenced within a study of T cell responses to AZD1222 COVID-19 vaccine. General study findings and limits: Clonal diversity was possibly underestimated, and the donors were mostly white British, with more females.

The CDR3 has 15 residues. CDR1 and CDR2 from the germline V gene are ENHRY and SYGVKD. V shed 0 bases, J shed 7 bases, and the junction held 2 bases outside the gene matches. The assay was immunoSEQ multiplex PCR, and TCRdb's table has in-frame clones only and misses some. Of over 120,000 clones listed, approximately 92% were seen once; the top ten hold less than 3.5%. Concerning this clone itself: Its antigen is currently unknown.

The chain couples TRBV10-3 to TRBJ1-6, with TRBD1 identical over 8 bases. The sequence was collected from an adult who received the AZD1222 COVID-19 vaccine. This specimen consisted of peripheral blood, obtained 28 days after the second AZD1222 dose. Written as DNA, the CDR3 is TGTGCCATCAGTGAGTCGACAGGGGAAAATTCACCCCTCCACTTT. The encoded protein is CAISESTGENSPLHF.